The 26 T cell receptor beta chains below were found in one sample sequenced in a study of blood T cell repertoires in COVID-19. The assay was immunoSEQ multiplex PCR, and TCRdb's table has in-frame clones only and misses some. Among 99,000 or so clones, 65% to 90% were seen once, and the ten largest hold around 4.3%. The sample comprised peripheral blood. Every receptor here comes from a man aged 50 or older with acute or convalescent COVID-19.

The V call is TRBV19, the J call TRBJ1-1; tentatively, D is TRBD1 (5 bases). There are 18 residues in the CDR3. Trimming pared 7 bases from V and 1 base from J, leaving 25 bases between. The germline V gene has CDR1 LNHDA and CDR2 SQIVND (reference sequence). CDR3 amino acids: CASKKTHSGDLRNTEAFF. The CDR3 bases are TGTGCCAGTAAGAAGACCCACTCGGGGGACTTAAGGAACACTGAAGCTTTCTTT.

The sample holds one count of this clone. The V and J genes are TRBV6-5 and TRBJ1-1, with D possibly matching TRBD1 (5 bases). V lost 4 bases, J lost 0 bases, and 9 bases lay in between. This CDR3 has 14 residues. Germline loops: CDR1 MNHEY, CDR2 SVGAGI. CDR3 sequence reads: CASSLQAMNTEAFF. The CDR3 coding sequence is TGTGCCAGCAGTTTACAGGCGATGAACACTGAAGCTTTCTTT.

CDR3 coding DNA: TGTGCCAGCAGCTTGGGCGCCGGGACAGGTATTTACAATGAGCAGTTCTTC. This gives the protein CASSLGAGTGIYNEQFF. The rearrangement joins TRBV5-6 to TRBJ2-1; 8 bases fit TRBD1. V trimming: 0 bases; J trimming: 4 bases; junction bases outside the gene matches: 9. From germline, CDR1 is SGHDT and CDR2 YYEEEE. This CDR3 region has 17 residues. Based on the CDR3 plus reference TRBV5-6 and TRBJ2-1, the full variable domain is DAGVTQSPTHLIKTRGQQVTLRCSPKSGHDTVSWYQQALGQGPQFIFQYYEEEERQRGNFPDRFSGHQFPNYSSELNVNALLLGDSALYLCASSLGAGTGIYNEQFFGPGTRLTVL.

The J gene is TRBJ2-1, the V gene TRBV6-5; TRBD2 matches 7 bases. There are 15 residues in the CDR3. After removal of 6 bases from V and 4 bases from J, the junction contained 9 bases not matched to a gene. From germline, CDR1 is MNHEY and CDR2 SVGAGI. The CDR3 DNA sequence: TGTGCCAGCAGGGTAGGGACTACACTTTACAATGAGCAGTTCTTC. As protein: CASRVGTTLYNEQFF.

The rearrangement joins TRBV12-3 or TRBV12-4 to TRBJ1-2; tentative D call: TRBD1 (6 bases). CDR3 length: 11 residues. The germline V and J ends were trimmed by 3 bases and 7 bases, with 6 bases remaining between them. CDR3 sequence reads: CASSLGAGYTF. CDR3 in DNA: TGTGCCAGCAGTTTGGGGGCTGGCTACACCTTC.

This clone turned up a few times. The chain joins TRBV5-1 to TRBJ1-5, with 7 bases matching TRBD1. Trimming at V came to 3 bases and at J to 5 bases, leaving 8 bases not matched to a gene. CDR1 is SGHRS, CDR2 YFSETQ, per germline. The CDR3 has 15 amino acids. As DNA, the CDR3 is TGCGCCAGCAGCTCGTCAGGGGGTCGGGATCAGCCCCAGCATTTT. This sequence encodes CASSSSGGRDQPQHF.

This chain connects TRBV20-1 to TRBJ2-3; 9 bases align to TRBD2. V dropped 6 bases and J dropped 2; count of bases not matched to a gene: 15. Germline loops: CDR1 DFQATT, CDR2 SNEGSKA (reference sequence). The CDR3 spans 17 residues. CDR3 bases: TGCAGTGCCAGTACCGTGGGCGGGGGGGAGCTCACAGATACGCAGTATTTT. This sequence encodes CSASTVGGGELTDTQYF.

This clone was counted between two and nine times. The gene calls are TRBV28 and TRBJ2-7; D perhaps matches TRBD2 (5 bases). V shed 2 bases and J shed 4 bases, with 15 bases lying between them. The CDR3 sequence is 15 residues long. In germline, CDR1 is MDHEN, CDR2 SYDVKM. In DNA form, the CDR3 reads TGTGCCAGCAGTTTACAGCCTAGCTTGGGATACGAGCAGTACTTC. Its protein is CASSLQPSLGYEQYF.

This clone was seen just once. CDR3 loop: CASSQRTSGGRYNEQFF. Here the CDR3 DNA reads TGTGCCAGCAGCCAAAGGACTAGCGGGGGGCGGTACAATGAGCAGTTCTTC. The J gene is TRBJ2-1, the V gene TRBV11-3, with 14 bases identical to TRBD2. Germline lookup yields CDR1 SGHNT and CDR2 YENEEA. The CDR3 is 17 amino acids. V trimming: 5 bases; J trimming: 4 bases; junction bases outside the gene matches: 7.

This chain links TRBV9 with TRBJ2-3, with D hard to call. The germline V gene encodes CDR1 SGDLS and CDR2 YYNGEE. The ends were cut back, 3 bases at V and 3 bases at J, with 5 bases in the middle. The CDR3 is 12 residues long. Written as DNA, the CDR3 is TGTGCCAGCAGCGATTTAACAGATACGCAGTATTTT. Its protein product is CASSDLTDTQYF.

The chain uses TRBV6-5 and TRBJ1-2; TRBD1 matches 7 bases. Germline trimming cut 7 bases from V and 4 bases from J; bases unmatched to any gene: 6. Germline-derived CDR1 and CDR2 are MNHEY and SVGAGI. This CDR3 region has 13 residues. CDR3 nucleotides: TGTGCCAGCACCCCGGGACAGATCTATGGCTACACCTTC. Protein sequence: CASTPGQIYGYTF.

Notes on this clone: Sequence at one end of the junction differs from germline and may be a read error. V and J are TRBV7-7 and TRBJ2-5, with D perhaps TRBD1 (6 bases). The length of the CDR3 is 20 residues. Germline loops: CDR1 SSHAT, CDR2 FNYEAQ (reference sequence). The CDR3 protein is CASSLGLAWGRGGVEETQYF. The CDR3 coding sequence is TGTGCTAGCAGCTTGGGGTTGGCATGGGGCCGAGGGGGTGTTGAGGAGACCCAGTACTTC. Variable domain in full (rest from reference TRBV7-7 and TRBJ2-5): GAGVSQSPRYKVTKRGQDVTLRCDPISSHATLYWYQQALGQGPEFLTYFNYEAQPDKSGLPSDRFSAERPEGSISTLTIQRTEQRDSAMYRCASSLGLAWGRGGVEETQYFGPGTRLLVL.

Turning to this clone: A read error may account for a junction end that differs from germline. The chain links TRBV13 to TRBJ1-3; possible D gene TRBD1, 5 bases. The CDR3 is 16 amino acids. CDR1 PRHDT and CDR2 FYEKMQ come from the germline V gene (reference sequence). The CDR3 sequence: CANSFEGVKTGNTIYF. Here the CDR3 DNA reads TGTGCCAACAGCTTCGAAGGGGTGAAAACTGGAAACACCATATATTTT.

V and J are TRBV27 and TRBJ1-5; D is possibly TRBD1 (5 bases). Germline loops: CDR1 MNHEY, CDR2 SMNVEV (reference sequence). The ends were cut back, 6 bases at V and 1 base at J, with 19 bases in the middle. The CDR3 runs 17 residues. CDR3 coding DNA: TGTGCCAGCAGACCTCGGGTGTGGGGGGGGAGCAATCAGCCCCAGCATTTT. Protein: CASRPRVWGGSNQPQHF.

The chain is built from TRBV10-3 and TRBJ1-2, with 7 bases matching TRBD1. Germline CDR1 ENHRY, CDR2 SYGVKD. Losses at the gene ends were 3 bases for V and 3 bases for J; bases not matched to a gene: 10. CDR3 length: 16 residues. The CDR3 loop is CAISDLGQDRYYGYTF. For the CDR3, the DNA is TGTGCCATCAGTGACCTTGGACAGGACCGATACTATGGCTACACCTTC.

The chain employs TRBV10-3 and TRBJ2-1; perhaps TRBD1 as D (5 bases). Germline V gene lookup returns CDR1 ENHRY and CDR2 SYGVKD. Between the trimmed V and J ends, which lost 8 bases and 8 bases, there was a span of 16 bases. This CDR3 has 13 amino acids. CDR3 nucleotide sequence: TGTGCCATCGCTAGGGGAACCCTCGATGAGCAGTTCTTC. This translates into CAIARGTLDEQFF.

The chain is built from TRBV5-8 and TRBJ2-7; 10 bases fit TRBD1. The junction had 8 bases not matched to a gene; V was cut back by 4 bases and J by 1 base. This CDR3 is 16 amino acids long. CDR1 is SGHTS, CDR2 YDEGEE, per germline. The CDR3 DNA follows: TGTGCCAGCAGCCGGTCCGGGACAGGGGCATCCTACGAGCAGTACTTC. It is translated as CASSRSGTGASYEQYF.

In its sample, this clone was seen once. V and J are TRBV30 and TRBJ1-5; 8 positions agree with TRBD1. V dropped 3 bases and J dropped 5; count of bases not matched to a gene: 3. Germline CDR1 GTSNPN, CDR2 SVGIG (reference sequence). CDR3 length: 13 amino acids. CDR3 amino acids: CAWSRGLDQPQHF. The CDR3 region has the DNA TGTGCCTGGAGCAGGGGGCTGGATCAGCCCCAGCATTTT.

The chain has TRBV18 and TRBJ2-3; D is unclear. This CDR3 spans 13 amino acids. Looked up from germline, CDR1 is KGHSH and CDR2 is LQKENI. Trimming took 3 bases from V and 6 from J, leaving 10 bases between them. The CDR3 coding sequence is TGTGCCAGCTCACCCCCGGGTGGGGATACGCAGTATTTT. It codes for CASSPPGGDTQYF.

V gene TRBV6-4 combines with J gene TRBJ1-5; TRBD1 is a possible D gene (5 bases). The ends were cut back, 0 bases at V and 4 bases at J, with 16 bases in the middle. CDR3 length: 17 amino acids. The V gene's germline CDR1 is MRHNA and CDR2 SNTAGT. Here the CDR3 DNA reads TGTGCCAGCAGTGACTCGTACGGGACGGGACTTAATCAGCCCCAGCATTTT. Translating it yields CASSDSYGTGLNQPQHF.

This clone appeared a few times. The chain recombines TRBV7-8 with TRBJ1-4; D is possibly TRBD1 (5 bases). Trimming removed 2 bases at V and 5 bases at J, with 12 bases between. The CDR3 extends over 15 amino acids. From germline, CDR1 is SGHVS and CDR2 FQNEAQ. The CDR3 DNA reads TGTGCCAGCAGCTTAACCGGGCAGGGAAATGAAAAACTGTTTTTT. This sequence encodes CASSLTGQGNEKLFF. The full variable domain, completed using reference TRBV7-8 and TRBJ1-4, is GAGVSQSPRYKVAKRGQDVALRCDPISGHVSLFWYQQALGQGPEFLTYFQNEAQLDKSGLPSDRFFAERPEGSVSTLKIQRTQQEDSAVYLCASSLTGQGNEKLFFGSGTQLSVL.

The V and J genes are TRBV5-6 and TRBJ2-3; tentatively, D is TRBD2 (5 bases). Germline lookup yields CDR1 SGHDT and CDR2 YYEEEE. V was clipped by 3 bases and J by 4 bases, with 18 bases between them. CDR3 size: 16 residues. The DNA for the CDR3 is TGTGCCAGCAGCTCTTTATTACTAGGGCGGCCAGATACGCAGTATTTT. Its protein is CASSSLLLGRPDTQYF.

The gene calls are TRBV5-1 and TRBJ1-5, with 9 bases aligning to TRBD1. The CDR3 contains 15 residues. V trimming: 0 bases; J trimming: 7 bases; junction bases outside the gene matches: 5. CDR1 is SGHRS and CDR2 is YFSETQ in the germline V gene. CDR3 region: CASSLGTGVRQPQHF. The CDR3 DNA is TGCGCCAGCAGCTTGGGGACAGGGGTTCGCCAGCCCCAGCATTTT.

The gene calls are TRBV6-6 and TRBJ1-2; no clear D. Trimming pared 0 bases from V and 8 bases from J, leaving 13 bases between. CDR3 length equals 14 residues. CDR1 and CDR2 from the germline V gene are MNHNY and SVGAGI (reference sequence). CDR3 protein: CASSYSAGLAGYTF. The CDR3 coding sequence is TGTGCCAGCAGTTACTCGGCCGGGTTGGCAGGCTACACCTTC.

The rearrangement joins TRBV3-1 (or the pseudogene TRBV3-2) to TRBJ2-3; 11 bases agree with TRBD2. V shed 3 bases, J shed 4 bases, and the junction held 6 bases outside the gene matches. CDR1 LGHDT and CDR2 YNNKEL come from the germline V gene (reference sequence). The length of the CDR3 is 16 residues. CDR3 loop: CASSHSLAGAPDTQYF. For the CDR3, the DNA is TGTGCCAGCAGCCATTCACTAGCGGGAGCTCCAGATACGCAGTATTTT.

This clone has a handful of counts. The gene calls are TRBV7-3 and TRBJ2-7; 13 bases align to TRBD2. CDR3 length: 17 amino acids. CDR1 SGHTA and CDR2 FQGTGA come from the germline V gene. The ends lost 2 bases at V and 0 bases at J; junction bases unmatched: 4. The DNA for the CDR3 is TGTGCCAGCAGCTTACGGGGACTAGCGGGGAGCTCCTACGAGCAGTACTTC. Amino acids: CASSLRGLAGSSYEQYF.